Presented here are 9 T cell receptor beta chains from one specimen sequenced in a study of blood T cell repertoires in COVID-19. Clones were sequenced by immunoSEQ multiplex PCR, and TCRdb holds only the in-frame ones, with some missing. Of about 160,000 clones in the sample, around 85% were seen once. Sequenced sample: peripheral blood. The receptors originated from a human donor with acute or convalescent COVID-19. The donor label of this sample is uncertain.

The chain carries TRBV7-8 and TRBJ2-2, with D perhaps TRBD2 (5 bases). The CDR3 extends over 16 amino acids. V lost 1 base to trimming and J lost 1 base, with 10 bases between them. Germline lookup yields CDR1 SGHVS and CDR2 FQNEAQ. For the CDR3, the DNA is TGTGCCAGCAGCTTAGGGACTGGGATGAACACCGGGGAGCTGTTTTTT. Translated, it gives CASSLGTGMNTGELFF. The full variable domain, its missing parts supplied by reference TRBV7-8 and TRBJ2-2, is GAGVSQSPRYKVAKRGQDVALRCDPISGHVSLFWYQQALGQGPEFLTYFQNEAQLDKSGLPSDRFFAERPEGSVSTLKIQRTQQEDSAVYLCASSLGTGMNTGELFFGEGSRLTVL.

This chain's CDR3 is CASSPGTGNQPQHF. The CDR3 DNA is TGTGCCAGCAGTCCGGGGACAGGGAATCAGCCCCAGCATTTT. This chain links TRBV27 with TRBJ1-5; 9 bases align to TRBD1. Trimming cost V 5 bases and J 4 bases; bases outside gene matches: 3. Germline values: CDR1 MNHEY, CDR2 SMNVEV (reference sequence). The length of the CDR3 is 14 residues.

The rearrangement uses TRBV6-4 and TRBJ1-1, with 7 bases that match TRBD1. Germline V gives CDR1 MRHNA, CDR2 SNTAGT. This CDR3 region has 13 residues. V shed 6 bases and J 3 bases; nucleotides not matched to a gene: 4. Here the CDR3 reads CASRLDRDTEAFF. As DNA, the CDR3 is TGTGCCAGCAGGCTCGACAGGGACACTGAAGCTTTCTTT.

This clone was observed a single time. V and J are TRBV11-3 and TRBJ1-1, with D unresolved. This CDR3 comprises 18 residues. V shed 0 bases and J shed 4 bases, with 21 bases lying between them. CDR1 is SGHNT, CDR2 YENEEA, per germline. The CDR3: CASSLDRIIGRSGTEAFF. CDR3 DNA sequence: TGTGCCAGCAGCTTAGATCGGATAATAGGCAGATCGGGCACTGAAGCTTTCTTT.

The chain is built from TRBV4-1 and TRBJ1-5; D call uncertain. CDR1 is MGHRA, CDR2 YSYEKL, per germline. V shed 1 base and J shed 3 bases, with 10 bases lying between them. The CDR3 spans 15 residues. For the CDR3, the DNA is TGCGCCAGCAGCCAAGTGGGCAGATCCAATCAGCCCCAGCATTTT. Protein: CASSQVGRSNQPQHF.

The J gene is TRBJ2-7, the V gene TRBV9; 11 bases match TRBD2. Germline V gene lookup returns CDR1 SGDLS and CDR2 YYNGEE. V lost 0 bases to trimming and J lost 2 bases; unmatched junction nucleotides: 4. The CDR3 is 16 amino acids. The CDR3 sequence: CASSVGLSGGAYEQYF. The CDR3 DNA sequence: TGTGCCAGCAGCGTAGGCCTTAGCGGGGGGGCCTACGAGCAGTACTTC. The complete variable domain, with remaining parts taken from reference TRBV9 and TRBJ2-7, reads DSGVTQTPKHLITATGQRVTLRCSPRSGDLSVYWYQQSLDQGLQFLIQYYNGEERAKGNILERFSAQQFPDLHSELNLSSLELGDSALYFCASSVGLSGGAYEQYFGPGTRLTVT.

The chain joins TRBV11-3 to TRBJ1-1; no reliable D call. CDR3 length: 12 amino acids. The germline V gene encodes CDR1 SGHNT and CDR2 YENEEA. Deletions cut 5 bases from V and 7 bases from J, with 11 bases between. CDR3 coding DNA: TGTGCCAGCAGCCCCTCACTAGGTGAAGCTTTCTTT. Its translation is CASSPSLGEAFF.

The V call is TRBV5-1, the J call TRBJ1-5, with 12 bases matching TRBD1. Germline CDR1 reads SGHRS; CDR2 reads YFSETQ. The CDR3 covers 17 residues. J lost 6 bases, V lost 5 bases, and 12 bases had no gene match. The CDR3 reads CASRPGTGGRFGQPQHF. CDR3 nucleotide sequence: TGCGCCAGCAGGCCCGGGACAGGGGGCCGGTTCGGTCAGCCCCAGCATTTT.

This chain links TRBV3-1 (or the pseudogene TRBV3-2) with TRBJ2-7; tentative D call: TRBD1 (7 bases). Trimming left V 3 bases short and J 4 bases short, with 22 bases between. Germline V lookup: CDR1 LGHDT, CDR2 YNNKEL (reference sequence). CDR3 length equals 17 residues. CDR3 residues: CASSQGGQASLYYEQYF. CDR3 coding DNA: TGTGCCAGCAGCCAGGGAGGACAGGCCTCATTGTATTACGAGCAGTACTTC.